This TCR beta chain was identified during a study of radiotherapy plus CTLA-4 blockade in lung cancer. Study at large: The study recorded objective responses in 18% of patients and disease control in 31%.

Germline CDR1 and CDR2: SQVTM and ANQGSEA. The ends lost 4 bases at V and 8 bases at J; junction bases unmatched: 7. The CDR3 contains 13 residues. Ipilimumab-mediated CTLA-4 blockade plus focal radiation was given to patients having chemo-refractory metastatic non-small-cell lung cancer. TCRdb keeps only in-frame clones here, not all; method: immunoSEQ multiplex PCR. The profile shows about 43,000 clones, 60% to 70% of them singletons. Notes on this clone: Its target is unknown.

Study-level points and caveats: Radiotherapy plus ipilimumab was followed by expansion in blood of tumor-derived TCR clones.

The material was peripheral blood, obtained from a patient treated with radiotherapy plus ipilimumab. This TCR derives from a human donor with non-small cell lung cancer who had a partial response to radiotherapy plus ipilimumab. V usage is TRBV29-1 and J usage is TRBJ2-1; 8 nucleotides match TRBD2. The CDR3 protein is CSVVPSGSHEQFF. CDR3 DNA: TGCAGCGTTGTACCCAGCGGGAGTCATGAGCAGTTCTTC.